This record concerns one TCR beta chain sequence. The antigen it recognizes is unknown. No base-level quality is on record; no much larger clone is a single base apart. PBMCs were separated from peripheral blood, and TCR beta sequencing was performed on genomic DNA obtained from unsorted PBMCs. This sample stems from a study (dated by TCRdb to between 2022 and 2023). Results the study describes overall, beyond this receptor: According to the authors, more investigation is needed, including longitudinal sampling and evaluation of a control group.

TCR beta chain repertoires were profiled by survey-level sequencing on the immunoSEQ platform. On the authors' methods: Repertoire diversity was measured with the inverse Simpson index, and CDR3 amino acid length spectratypes and V-J pairing frequencies were compared. Clonotypes specific to SARS-CoV-2, CMV, influenza A and EBV were annotated by matching TCR beta CDR3 sequences against VDJdb. TCRdb holds this immuneACCESS table with in-frame rearrangements only. Some clones are missing; in checked studies, unresolved V genes explain under half, and the rest has no known cause. D and trimming come from the DNA, and the V and J calls and clone size come from that table. For this sample there are roughly 68,000 clones; roughly 95% appear just once. The leading ten clones occupy roughly 4.5% of the sample. The sequenced sample consisted of PBMCs. This clonotype was sampled from a man aged 40-55 years with rheumatoid arthritis.

The DNA sequence reads TGTGCCAGCAGTGGACAGGGAAACACTGAAGCTTTCTTT. Translated, this gives CASSGQGNTEAFF. The chain was built from TRBV9 and TRBJ1-1, with TRBD1 matching 8 junction bases. Per the germline V gene, SGDLS is the CDR1 and YYNGEE is the CDR2. At the junction V is shortened by 5 bases and J by 2 bases; bases outside the gene matches: 2. The CDR3 has 13 amino acids, counting the end cysteine and phenylalanine. The entry retains the CDR3 DNA only, 39 bases that are in frame from base 1.